This TCR beta chain was sequenced for a study of blood T cell repertoires in COVID-19. Across the study: COVID-19 samples collected from the United States, Italy and Spain covered acute and convalescent phases.

The germline CDR1 and CDR2 sequences are SGHRS and YFSETQ. V was trimmed by 0 bases and J by 5 bases, leaving 18 bases between them. This CDR3 has 16 amino acids. Those enrolled in Seattle joined during active infection and were followed longitudinally afterward. The sample holds one count of this clone. Method: immunoSEQ multiplex PCR; TCRdb's copy keeps in-frame clones and lacks some. The sample includes over 150,000 clones, about 95% seen only once; the top ten take 0.76%. The specimen was peripheral blood. The chain employs TRBV5-1 and TRBJ2-7; tentative D call: TRBD2 (6 bases). This sequence was found in a man aged 30 to 39 with COVID-19, enrolled during active disease. CDR3 DNA sequence: TGCGCCAGCAGCTTGGCCTTACCCCCAGGGAGGAACGAGCAGTACTTC. It codes for CASSLALPPGRNEQYF.